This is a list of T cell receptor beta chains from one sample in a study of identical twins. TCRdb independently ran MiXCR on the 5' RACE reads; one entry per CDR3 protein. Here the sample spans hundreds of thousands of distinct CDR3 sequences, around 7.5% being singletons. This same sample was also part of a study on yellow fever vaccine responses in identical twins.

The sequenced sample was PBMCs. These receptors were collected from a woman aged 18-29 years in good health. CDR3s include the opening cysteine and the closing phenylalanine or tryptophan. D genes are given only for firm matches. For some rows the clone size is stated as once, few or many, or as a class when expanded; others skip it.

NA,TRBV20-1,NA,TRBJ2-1,CCSPAPAASSYNEQFF,TGCTGCTCACCAGCCCCCGCGGCCAGCTCCTACAATGAGCAGTTCTTC
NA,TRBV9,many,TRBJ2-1,CASRPRARVDEQFF,TGTGCCAGCAGGCCCCGTGCGAGAGTGGATGAGCAGTTCTTC
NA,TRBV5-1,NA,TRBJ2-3,CASSVGSYTDTQYF,TGCGCCAGCAGCGTTGGGTCCTACACAGATACGCAGTATTTT
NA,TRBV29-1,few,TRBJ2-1,CSVGVGGYNEQFF,TGCAGCGTTGGCGTCGGGGGCTACAATGAGCAGTTCTTC
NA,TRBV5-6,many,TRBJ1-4,CASSLDRVSPTNEKLFF,TGTGCCAGCAGCTTGGACAGGGTCTCTCCAACTAATGAAAAACTGTTTTTT
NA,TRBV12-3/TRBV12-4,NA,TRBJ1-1,CASSQKGSEAFF,TGTGCCAGCAGTCAAAAGGGATCAGAAGCTTTCTTT
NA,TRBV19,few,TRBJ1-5,CASSREGGGQPQHF,TGTGCCAGTAGCCGAGAGGGGGGAGGTCAGCCCCAGCATTTT
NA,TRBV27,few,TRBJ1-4,CASSNNRPGNEKLFF,TGTGCCAGCAGTAATAACAGGCCTGGTAATGAAAAACTGTTTTTT
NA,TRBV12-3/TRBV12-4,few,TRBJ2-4,CASSQLALLAKNIQYF,TGTGCCAGCAGTCAGCTAGCGTTACTAGCCAAAAACATTCAGTACTTC
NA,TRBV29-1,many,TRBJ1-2,CSVRGGRDGYTF,TGCAGCGTTAGGGGGGGCAGGGACGGCTACACCTTC
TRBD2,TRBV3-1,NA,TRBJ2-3,CASSPGLAKSTDTQYF,TGTGCCAGCAGCCCCGGACTAGCGAAAAGCACAGATACGCAGTATTTT
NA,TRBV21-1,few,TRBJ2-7,CAGSASDEQYF,TGTGCCGGATCAGCGAGCGACGAGCAGTACTTC
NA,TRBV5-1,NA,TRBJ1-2,CASSLGPVDYGYTF,TGCGCCAGCAGCTTGGGACCGGTGGACTATGGCTACACCTTC
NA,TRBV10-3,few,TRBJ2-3,CAINNREGADTQYF,TGTGCCATCAACAACAGGGAGGGGGCAGATACGCAGTATTTT
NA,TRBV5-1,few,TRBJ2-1,CASSLDYSHNEQFF,TGCGCCAGCAGCTTGGACTATTCGCACAATGAGCAGTTCTTC
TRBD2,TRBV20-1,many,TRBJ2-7,CSASILADSSYEQYF,TGCAGTGCTAGTATACTAGCGGACAGCTCCTACGAGCAGTACTTC
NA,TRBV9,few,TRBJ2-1,CASSPRSSRETKEQFF,TGTGCCAGCAGCCCCCGGTCTTCGCGGGAAACGAAGGAGCAGTTCTTC
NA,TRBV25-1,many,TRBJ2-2,CASSGGSAFYTGELFF,TGTGCCAGCAGTGGGGGGTCCGCTTTTTACACCGGGGAGCTGTTTTTT
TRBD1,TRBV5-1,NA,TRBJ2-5,CASSIRPPGQQYQETQYF,TGCGCCAGCAGCATCCGCCCTCCGGGACAGCAATACCAAGAGACCCAGTACTTC
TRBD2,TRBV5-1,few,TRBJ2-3,CASSLSTTSGRTDTQYF,TGCGCCAGCAGCCTTTCGACGACTAGCGGGAGAACAGATACGCAGTATTTT
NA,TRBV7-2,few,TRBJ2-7,CASSVGAYEQYF,TGTGCCAGCAGTGTCGGGGCCTACGAGCAGTACTTC
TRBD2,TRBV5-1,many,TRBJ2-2,CASTLAGGSTGELFF,TGCGCCAGCACCCTAGCGGGAGGGTCCACCGGGGAGCTGTTTTTT
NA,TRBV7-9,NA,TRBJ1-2,CASSYKGSSGYTF,TGTGCCAGCAGCTACAAGGGATCTTCTGGCTACACCTTC
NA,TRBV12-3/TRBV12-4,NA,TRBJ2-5,CASSFHDHLKETQYF,TGTGCCAGCAGTTTCCATGACCACCTGAAAGAGACCCAGTACTTC
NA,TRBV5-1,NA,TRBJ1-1,CASSLVSAIEAFF,TGCGCCAGCAGCTTGGTATCTGCCATTGAAGCTTTCTTT